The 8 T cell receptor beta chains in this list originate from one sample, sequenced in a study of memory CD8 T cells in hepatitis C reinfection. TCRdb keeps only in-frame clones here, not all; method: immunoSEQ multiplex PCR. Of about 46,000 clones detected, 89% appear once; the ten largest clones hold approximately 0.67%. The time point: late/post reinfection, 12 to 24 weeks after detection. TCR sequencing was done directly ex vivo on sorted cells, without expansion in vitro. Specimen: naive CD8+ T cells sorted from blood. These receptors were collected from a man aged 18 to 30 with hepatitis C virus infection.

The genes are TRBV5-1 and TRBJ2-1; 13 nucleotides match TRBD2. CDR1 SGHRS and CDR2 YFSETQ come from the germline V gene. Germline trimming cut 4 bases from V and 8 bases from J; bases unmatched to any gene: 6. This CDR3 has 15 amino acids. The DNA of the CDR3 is TGCGCCAGCAGCCCAGGACTAGCGGGAGTTTATGAGCAGTTCTTC. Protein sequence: CASSPGLAGVYEQFF.

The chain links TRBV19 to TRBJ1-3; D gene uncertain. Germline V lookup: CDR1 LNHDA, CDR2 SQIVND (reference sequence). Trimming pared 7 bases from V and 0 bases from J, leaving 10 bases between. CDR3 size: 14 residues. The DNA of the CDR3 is TGTGCCAGTACGGGTCCCCGCTCTGGAAACACCATATATTTT. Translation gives CASTGPRSGNTIYF.

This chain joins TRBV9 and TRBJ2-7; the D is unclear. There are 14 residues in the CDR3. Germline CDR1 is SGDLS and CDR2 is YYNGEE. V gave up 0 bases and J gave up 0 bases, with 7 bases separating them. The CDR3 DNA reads TGTGCCAGCAGCGTAGGCGGCAGCTCCTACGAGCAGTACTTC. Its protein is CASSVGGSSYEQYF.

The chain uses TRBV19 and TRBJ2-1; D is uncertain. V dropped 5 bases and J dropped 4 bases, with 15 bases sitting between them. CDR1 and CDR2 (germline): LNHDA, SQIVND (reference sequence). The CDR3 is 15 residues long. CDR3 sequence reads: CASSPWVDGYNEQFF. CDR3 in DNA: TGTGCCAGTAGTCCGTGGGTCGACGGGTACAATGAGCAGTTCTTC.

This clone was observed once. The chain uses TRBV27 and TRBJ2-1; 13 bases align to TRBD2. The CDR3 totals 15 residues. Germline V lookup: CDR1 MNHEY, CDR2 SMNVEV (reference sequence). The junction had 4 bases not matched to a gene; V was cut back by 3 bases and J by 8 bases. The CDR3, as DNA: TGTGCCAGCAGTTTCACTAGCGGGGGGGCGGATGAGCAGTTCTTC. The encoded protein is CASSFTSGGADEQFF.

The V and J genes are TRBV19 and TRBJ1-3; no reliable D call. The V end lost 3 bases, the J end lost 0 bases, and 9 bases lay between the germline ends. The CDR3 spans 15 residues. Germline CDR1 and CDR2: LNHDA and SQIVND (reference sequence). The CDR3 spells CASSIGISSGNTIYF. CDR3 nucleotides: TGTGCCAGTAGTATCGGGATCTCCTCTGGAAACACCATATATTTT.

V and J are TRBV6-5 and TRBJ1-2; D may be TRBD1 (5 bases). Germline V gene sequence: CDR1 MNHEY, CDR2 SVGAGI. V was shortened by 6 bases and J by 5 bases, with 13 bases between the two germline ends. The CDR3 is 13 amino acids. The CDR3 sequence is CASSIADSYGYTF. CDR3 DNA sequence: TGTGCCAGCAGCATCGCCGACAGTTATGGCTACACCTTC.

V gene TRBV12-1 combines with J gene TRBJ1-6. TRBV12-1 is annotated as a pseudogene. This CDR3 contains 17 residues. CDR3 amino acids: CASSFRGTEPNNSPLHF. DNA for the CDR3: TGTGCCAGCAGCTTTCGGGGGACGGAGCCTAATAATTCACCCCTCCACTTT.